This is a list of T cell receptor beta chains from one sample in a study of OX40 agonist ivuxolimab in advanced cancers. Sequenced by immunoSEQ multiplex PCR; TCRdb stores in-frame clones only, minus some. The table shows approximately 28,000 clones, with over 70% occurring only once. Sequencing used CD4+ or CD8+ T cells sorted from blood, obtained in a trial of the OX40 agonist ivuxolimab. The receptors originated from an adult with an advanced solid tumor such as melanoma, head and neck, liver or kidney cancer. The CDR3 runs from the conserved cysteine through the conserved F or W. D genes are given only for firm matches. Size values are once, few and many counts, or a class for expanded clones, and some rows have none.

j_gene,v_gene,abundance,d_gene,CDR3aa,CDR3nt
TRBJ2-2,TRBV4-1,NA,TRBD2,CASSLLAGPAGELFF,TGCGCCAGCAGCCTACTAGCGGGGCCCGCCGGGGAGCTGTTTTTT
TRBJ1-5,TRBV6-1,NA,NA,CASQLPGGNQPQHF,TGTGCCAGTCAACTTCCCGGGGGCAATCAGCCCCAGCATTTT
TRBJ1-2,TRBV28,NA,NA,CASKSAGSWNYGYTF,TGTGCCAGCAAATCCGCGGGGTCCTGGAACTATGGCTACACCTTC
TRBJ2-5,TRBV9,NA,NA,CASSTTAYQETQYF,TGTGCCAGCAGTACGACAGCGTACCAAGAGACCCAGTACTTC
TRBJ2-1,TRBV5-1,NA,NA,CASSPLDRSYNEQFF,TGCGCCAGCAGCCCCTTAGACCGGTCCTACAATGAGCAGTTCTTC
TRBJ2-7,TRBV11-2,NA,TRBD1,CASSFGDSYEQYF,TGTGCCAGCAGCTTTGGGGACAGTTACGAGCAGTACTTC
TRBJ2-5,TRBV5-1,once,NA,CASSSGGGVVQETQYF,TGCGCCAGCAGCTCCGGTGGAGGGGTGGTTCAAGAGACCCAGTACTTC
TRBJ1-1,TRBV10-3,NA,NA,CAITEAEGSTEAFF,TGTGCCATCACTGAGGCGGAGGGGTCTACTGAAGCTTTCTTT
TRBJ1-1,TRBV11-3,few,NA,CASSLDPGQSEAFF,TGTGCCAGCAGCTTAGATCCAGGACAAAGTGAAGCTTTCTTT
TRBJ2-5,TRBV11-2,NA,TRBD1,CAMRTGGLGEQYF,TGTGCCATGCGGACAGGGGGCTTAGGGGAGCAGTACTTC
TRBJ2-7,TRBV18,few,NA,CASSPPGTTYEQYF,TGTGCCAGCTCACCCCCCGGGACAACCTACGAGCAGTACTTC
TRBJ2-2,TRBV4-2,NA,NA,CASRTWEATGELFF,TGTGCCAGCAGGACATGGGAGGCCACCGGGGAGCTGTTTTTT
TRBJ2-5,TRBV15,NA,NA,CATSRDRAAQETQYF,TGTGCCACCAGCAGAGATCGGGCGGCCCAAGAGACCCAGTACTTC
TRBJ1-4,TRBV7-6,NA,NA,CASSRRGGGEKLFF,TGTGCCAGCAGCAGGAGGGGAGGAGGTGAAAAACTGTTTTTT
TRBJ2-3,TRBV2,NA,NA,CASSYSHTQYF,TGTGCCAGCAGTTACTCTCATACGCAGTATTTT
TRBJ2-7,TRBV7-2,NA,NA,CASSFGKAYEQYF,TGTGCCAGCAGCTTTGGCAAAGCCTACGAGCAGTACTTC
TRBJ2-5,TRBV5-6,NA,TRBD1,CASSFEGTGQETQYF,TGTGCCAGCAGCTTCGAGGGGACAGGGCAAGAGACCCAGTACTTC
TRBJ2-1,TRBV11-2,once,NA,CASSLKGNEQFF,TGTGCCAGCAGCTTAAAGGGGAATGAGCAGTTCTTC
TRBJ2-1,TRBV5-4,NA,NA,CASSRGGAEAYNEQFF,TGTGCCAGCAGCAGGGGGGGGGCAGAAGCCTACAATGAGCAGTTCTTC
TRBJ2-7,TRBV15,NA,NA,CATSRDGAAQQYF,TGTGCCACCAGCAGAGATGGGGCAGCTCAGCAGTACTTC
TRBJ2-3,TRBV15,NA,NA,CATSRVYSTDTQYF,TGTGCCACCAGCAGAGTGTACAGCACAGATACGCAGTATTTT
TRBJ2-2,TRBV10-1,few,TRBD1,CATQGEQGSSGELFF,TGCGCCACCCAAGGGGAACAGGGGTCTTCCGGGGAGCTGTTTTTT
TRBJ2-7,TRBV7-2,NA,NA,CASGQSGTYEQYF,TGTGCCAGCGGACAAAGCGGCACCTACGAGCAGTACTTC
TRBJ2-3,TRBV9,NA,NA,CASSAMTGPWDTQYF,TGTGCCAGCAGCGCCATGACAGGACCTTGGGATACGCAGTATTTT
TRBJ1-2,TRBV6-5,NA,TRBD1,CASSYSTTGQNGYTF,TGTGCCAGCAGTTACTCGACGACAGGGCAGAATGGCTACACCTTC
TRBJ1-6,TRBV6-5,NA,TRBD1,CASSYGDRNNSPLHF,TGTGCCAGCAGTTACGGGGACAGGAATAATTCACCCCTCCACTTT
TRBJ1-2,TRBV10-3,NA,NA,CAISESSHYGYTF,TGTGCCATCAGTGAGTCTTCCCACTATGGCTACACCTTC
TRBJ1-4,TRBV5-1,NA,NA,CASSFNIETNEKLFF,TGCGCCAGCAGCTTTAATATTGAAACTAATGAAAAACTGTTTTTT
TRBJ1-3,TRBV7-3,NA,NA,CASSLGPQGSGNTIYF,TGTGCCAGCAGCTTAGGACCCCAGGGCTCTGGAAACACCATATATTTT
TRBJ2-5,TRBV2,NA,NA,CASSKGGVSQYF,TGTGCCAGCTCAAAGGGTGGAGTGTCCCAGTACTTC
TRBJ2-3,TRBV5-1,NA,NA,CASTPLPGFGTDTQYF,TGCGCCAGCACCCCTCTACCGGGTTTTGGCACAGATACGCAGTATTTT
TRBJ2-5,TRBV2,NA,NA,CASSGGGLWETQYF,TGTGCCAGCAGTGGCGGCGGATTGTGGGAGACCCAGTACTTC
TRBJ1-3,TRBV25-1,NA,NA,CASSRSSDTIYF,TGTGCCAGCAGTCGAAGTTCTGACACCATATATTTT
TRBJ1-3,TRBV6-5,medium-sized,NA,CASSYHATGFGNTIYF,TGTGCCAGCAGTTACCACGCGACGGGGTTTGGAAACACCATATATTTT
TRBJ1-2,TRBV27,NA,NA,CASSLGGFRGGYTF,TGTGCCAGCAGTTTGGGAGGGTTTAGAGGTGGCTACACCTTC
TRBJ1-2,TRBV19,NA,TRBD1,CATSNLDRDYTF,TGTGCCACCAGTAACCTTGACAGGGACTACACCTTC
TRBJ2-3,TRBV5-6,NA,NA,CASSFQGPLTDTQYF,TGTGCCAGCAGCTTTCAGGGACCCCTCACAGATACGCAGTATTTT
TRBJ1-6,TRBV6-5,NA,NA,CASTSGTTYNSPLHF,TGTGCCAGCACTTCCGGGACCACCTATAATTCACCCCTCCACTTT
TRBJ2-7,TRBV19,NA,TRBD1,CASSDPGGRSSYEQYF,TGTGCCAGTAGCGATCCAGGGGGACGAAGCTCCTACGAGCAGTACTTC
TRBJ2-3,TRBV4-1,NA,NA,CASSHPRLVGADTQYF,TGCGCCAGCAGCCACCCCAGACTAGTTGGGGCAGATACGCAGTATTTT
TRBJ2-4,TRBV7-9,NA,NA,CASSPFGGTDQYF,TGTGCCAGCAGCCCCTTTGGAGGGACAGATCAGTACTTC
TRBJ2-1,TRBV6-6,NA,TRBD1,CASRTGQGAYEQFF,TGTGCCAGCAGGACGGGACAGGGGGCCTATGAGCAGTTCTTC
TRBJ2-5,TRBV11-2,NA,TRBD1,CASSFGQAQAETQYF,TGTGCCAGCAGCTTCGGACAGGCCCAAGCGGAGACCCAGTACTTC
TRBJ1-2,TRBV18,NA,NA,CASSPEVWDGYTF,TGTGCCAGCTCACCAGAGGTTTGGGATGGCTACACCTTC
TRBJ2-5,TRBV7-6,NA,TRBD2,CASSLTRGGQETQYF,TGTGCCAGCAGCTTAACACGGGGGGGGCAAGAGACCCAGTACTTC
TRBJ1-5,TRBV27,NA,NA,CASSLKGDQPQHF,TGTGCCAGCAGTTTAAAGGGAGATCAGCCCCAGCATTTT
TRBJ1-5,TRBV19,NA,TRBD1,CASSYTGGSSNQPQHF,TGTGCCAGTAGCTACACAGGGGGGTCTAGCAATCAGCCCCAGCATTTT
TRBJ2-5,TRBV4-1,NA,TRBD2,CASSLQGMRGGPAGKETQYF,TGCGCCAGCAGTCTGCAGGGGATGCGGGGGGGCCCGGCTGGGAAAGAGACCCAGTACTTC
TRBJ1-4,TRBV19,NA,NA,CASSGRVDNEKLFF,TGTGCCAGTAGTGGACGGGTAGATAATGAAAAACTGTTTTTT
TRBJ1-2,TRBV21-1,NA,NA,CASSKARPPHYGYTF,TGTGCCAGCAGCAAAGCGCGGCCCCCACACTATGGCTACACCTTC
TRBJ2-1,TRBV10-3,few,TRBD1,CAISATGVSSNEQFF,TGTGCCATCAGTGCCACAGGGGTCTCCTCCAATGAGCAGTTCTTC
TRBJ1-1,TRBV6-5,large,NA,CASLSRGSRTEAFF,TGTGCCAGCCTCTCAAGGGGTTCTCGGACTGAAGCTTTCTTT
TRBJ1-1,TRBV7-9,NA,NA,CASSTQGSNTEAFF,TGTGCCAGCAGCACACAGGGTAGTAACACTGAAGCTTTCTTT
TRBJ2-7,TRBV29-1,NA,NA,CSVVAGTGTYEQYF,TGCAGCGTTGTAGCGGGGACAGGGACCTACGAGCAGTACTTC
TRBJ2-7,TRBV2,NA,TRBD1,CASREGARYEQYF,TGTGCCAGCAGAGAGGGGGCGCGCTACGAGCAGTACTTC
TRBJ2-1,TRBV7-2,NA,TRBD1,CASSFQGAGNEQFF,TGTGCCAGCAGCTTTCAGGGGGCCGGGAATGAGCAGTTCTTC
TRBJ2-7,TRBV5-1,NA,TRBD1,CASSLGQGRNEQYF,TGCGCCAGCAGCTTGGGACAGGGTCGGAACGAGCAGTACTTC
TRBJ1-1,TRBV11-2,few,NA,CASSLERERAFF,TGTGCCAGCAGCTTAGAGAGGGAGAGGGCTTTCTTT
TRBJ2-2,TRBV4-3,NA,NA,CASSQDFRGAGELFF,TGCGCCAGCAGCCAAGATTTTAGAGGGGCCGGGGAGCTGTTTTTT